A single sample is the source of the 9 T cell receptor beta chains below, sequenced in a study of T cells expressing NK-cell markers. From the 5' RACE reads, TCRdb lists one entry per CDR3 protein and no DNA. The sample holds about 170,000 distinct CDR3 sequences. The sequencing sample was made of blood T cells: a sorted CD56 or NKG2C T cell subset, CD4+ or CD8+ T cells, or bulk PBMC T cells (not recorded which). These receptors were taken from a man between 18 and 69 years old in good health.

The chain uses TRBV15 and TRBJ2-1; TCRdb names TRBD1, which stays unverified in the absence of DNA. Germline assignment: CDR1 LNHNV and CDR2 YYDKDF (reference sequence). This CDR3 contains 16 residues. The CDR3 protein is CATSREGSAPLNEQFF. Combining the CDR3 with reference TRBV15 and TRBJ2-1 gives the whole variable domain DAMVIQNPRYQVTQFGKPVTLSCSQTLNHNVMYWYQQKSSQAPKLLFHYYDKDFNNEADTPDNFQSRRPNTSFCFLDIRSPGLGDTAMYLCATSREGSAPLNEQFFGPGTRLTVL.

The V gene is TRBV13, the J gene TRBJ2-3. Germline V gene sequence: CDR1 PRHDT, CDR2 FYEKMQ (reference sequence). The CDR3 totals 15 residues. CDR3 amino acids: CASSLRAYSTDTQYF.

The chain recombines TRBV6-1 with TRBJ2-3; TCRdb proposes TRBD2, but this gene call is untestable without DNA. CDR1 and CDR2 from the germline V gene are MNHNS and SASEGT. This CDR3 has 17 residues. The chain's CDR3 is CASSELPPSGGTDTQYF.

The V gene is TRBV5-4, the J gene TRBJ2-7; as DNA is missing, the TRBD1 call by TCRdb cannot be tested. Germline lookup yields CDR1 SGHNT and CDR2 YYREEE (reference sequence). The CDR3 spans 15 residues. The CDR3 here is CASSSRDRSSYEQYF.

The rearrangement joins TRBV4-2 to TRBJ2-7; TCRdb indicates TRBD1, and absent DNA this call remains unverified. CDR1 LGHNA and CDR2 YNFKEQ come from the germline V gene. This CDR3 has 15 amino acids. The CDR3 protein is CASSPTGSGTYEQYF.

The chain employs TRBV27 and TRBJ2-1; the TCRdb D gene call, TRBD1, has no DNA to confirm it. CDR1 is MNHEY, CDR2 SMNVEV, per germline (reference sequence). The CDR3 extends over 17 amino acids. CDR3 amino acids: CASARYSGGLSYNEQFF.

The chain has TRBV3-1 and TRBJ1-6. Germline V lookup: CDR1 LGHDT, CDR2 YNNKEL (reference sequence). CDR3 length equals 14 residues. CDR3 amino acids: CASSQAGDGSPLHF.

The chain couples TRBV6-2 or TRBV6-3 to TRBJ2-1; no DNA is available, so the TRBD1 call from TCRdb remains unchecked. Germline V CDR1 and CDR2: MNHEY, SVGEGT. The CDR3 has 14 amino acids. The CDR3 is CASSYSGGRGEQFF.

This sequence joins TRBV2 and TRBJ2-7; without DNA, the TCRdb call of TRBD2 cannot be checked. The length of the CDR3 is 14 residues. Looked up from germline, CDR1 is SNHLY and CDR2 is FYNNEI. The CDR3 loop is CASSEGLAGDEQYF.